This T cell receptor beta chain was captured by sequencing in a study of Ad26.COV2.S vaccination and SARS-CoV-2 variants. On the study more broadly: The Ad26.COV2.S arm of the COV1001 trial was where the donor was placed. The authors gave Ad26.COV2.S intramuscularly, either once or twice 56 days apart. Overall study findings and caveats: Reportedly, after vaccination the spike-specific CD8+ and CD4+ T cell responses displayed substantial breadth. It is possible that the TCR breadth and depth analyses underestimated the total T cell responses.

About this clone: Its antigen remains unidentified.

Assay: immunoSEQ multiplex PCR; the TCRdb copy retains only in-frame clones and omits some. The sample contains some 640,000 clones, 70% to 90% of which appear only once. Stated treatment: about 20 received Ad26.COV2.S at low or high dose, single or two shots; 5 received placebo; per-sample allocation not given. Repertoires come from day 63 after the first vaccine or placebo injection. The source material was peripheral blood, sampled in a trial of Ad26.COV2.S vaccine versus placebo. The source is a person between 18 and 65 years old who received the Ad26.COV2.S COVID-19 vaccine or a placebo.

As DNA, the CDR3 is TGTGCCAGCAGCTTAGCGCCTGCAGGCCTTAATGAAAAACTGTTTTTT. Translation: CASSLAPAGLNEKLFF. The V call is TRBV7-9, the J call TRBJ1-4, with D unclear. The germline V gene has CDR1 SEHNR and CDR2 FQNEAQ (reference sequence). Between the trimmed V and J ends, which lost 0 bases and 4 bases, there was a span of 12 bases. CDR3 size: 16 residues. The whole variable domain, filled in from reference TRBV7-9 and TRBJ1-4, reads DTGVSQNPRHKITKRGQNVTFRCDPISEHNRLYWYRQTLGQGPEFLTYFQNEAQLEKSRLLSDRFSAERPKGSFSTLEIQRTEQGDSAMYLCASSLAPAGLNEKLFFGSGTQLSVL.